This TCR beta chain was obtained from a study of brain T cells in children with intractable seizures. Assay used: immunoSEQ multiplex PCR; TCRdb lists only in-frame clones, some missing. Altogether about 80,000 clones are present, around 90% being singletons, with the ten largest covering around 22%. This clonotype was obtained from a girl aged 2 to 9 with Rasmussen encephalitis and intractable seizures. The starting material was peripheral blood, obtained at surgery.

The CDR3 nucleotides are TGTGCCAGTAGTATACCCGGGCAGGGTTCGTGGGAGCAGTACTTC. It translates to CASSIPGQGSWEQYF. The V call is TRBV19, the J call TRBJ2-7; D might be TRBD1 (5 bases). With 2 bases removed from V and 7 bases from J, the gap between germline ends came to 18 bases. The CDR3 spans 15 residues. CDR1 and CDR2 from the germline V gene are LNHDA and SQIVND (reference sequence).